One sample yielded the 32 T cell receptor beta chains listed below, sequenced in a study of cytomegalovirus exposure and HLA in healthy donors. This PCR relied on a set of 60 Vbeta primers and 13 Jbeta primers. TCRdb's table, derived via immunoSEQ multiplex PCR, lists solely in-frame clones and lacks some. The sample contains roughly 140,000 clones, 75% to 80% of which appear only once. Sequencing used PBMCs. Receptors were obtained from a male donor in good health and CMV-seronegative.

This clone was counted a single time. The V call is TRBV15, the J call TRBJ1-2; no definite D call. The CDR3 consists of 14 residues. The germline gives CDR1 LNHNV, CDR2 YYDKDF (reference sequence). Trimming pared 0 bases from V and 1 base from J, leaving 6 bases between. DNA of the CDR3: TGTGCCACCAGCAGAGATGTCAGTAACTATGGCTACACCTTC. Amino acids: CATSRDVSNYGYTF.

The chain is built from TRBV6-1 and TRBJ1-1; D might be TRBD1 (6 bases). Trimming left V 7 bases short and J 3 bases short, with 27 bases between. CDR3 length equals 18 residues. Germline lookup yields CDR1 MNHNS and CDR2 SASEGT. The CDR3 is CASTDKRGKTGFHTEAFF. The CDR3 bases are TGTGCCAGCACTGACAAAAGGGGGAAAACAGGGTTCCACACTGAAGCTTTCTTT.

The chain recombines TRBV27 with TRBJ1-1, with 7 bases that match TRBD1. Looked up from germline, CDR1 is MNHEY and CDR2 is SMNVEV (reference sequence). The CDR3 is 15 residues long. The J segment lost 11 bases and the V segment lost 0 bases, leaving 12 bases of the junction unmatched. The CDR3 protein is CASSLSLTSTGNAFF. CDR3 bases: TGTGCCAGCAGTTTATCCCTCACCTCGACAGGGAACGCTTTCTTT.

This clone has only a few counts. This chain connects TRBV7-9 to TRBJ1-4; no clear D gene. CDR1 and CDR2 from the germline V gene are SEHNR and FQNEAQ (reference sequence). V was pared by 4 bases and J by 3 bases, with 9 bases between. The CDR3 extends over 14 amino acids. The CDR3 is CASSSLGPNEKLFF. For the CDR3, the DNA is TGTGCCAGCAGCTCCCTGGGCCCTAATGAAAAACTGTTTTTT.

As concerns this clone: The identical CDR3 is also encoded by other nucleotide sequences in the sample. V and J are TRBV2 and TRBJ1-6; possible D gene TRBD1, 6 bases. CDR1 is SNHLY and CDR2 is FYNNEI in the germline V gene. V shed 4 bases and J shed 7 bases, with 8 bases lying between them. This CDR3 is built from 13 residues. DNA for the CDR3: TGTGCCAGCAGTGGTACAGGGAATTCACCCCTCCACTTT. As protein: CASSGTGNSPLHF. Combining the CDR3 with reference TRBV2 and TRBJ1-6 gives the whole variable domain EPEVTQTPSHQVTQMGQEVILRCVPISNHLYFYWYRQILGQKVEFLVSFYNNEISEKSEIFDDQFSVERPDGSNFTLKIRSTKLEDSAMYFCASSGTGNSPLHFGNGTRLTVT.

This clone is a singleton in its sample. At one boundary the junction diverges from the germline segment, which might be a read error. The chain uses TRBV9 and TRBJ2-7; D gene ambiguous. CDR3 length: 13 amino acids. The germline CDR1 and CDR2 sequences are SGDLS and YYNGEE. Here the CDR3 reads CANSDSPTDEQYF. The CDR3 DNA sequence: TGTGCCAACAGCGACTCCCCCACGGACGAGCAGTACTTC.

In DNA, the CDR3 is TGTGCCACCAGCAGAGGTGGCGGAACAATCTACGAGCAGTACTTC. Translated, it gives CATSRGGGTIYEQYF. The genes are TRBV15 and TRBJ2-7; D ambiguous. V gave up 1 base and J gave up 3 bases, with 13 bases separating them. The germline CDR1 and CDR2 sequences are LNHNV and YYDKDF (reference sequence). The CDR3 length is 15 residues.

The chain employs TRBV28 and TRBJ2-1; D is undetermined. V was trimmed by 2 bases and J by 1 base, leaving 9 bases between them. The CDR3 totals 15 residues. Germline V lookup: CDR1 MDHEN, CDR2 SYDVKM. The CDR3 protein is CASSLARQSYNEQFF. The CDR3 region has the DNA TGTGCCAGCAGTTTAGCTAGGCAGTCCTACAATGAGCAGTTCTTC.

The table lists this clone with a few counts. This chain joins TRBV7-3 and TRBJ2-1; 8 bases match TRBD2. The J segment lost 7 bases and the V segment lost 5 bases, leaving 10 bases of the junction unmatched. The germline CDR1 and CDR2 sequences are SGHTA and FQGTGA. The CDR3 is made up of 15 amino acids. DNA of the CDR3: TGTGCCAGCAGCCCACCCGGGACTAGTTCGAATGAGCAGTTCTTC. Residues: CASSPPGTSSNEQFF.

The chain couples TRBV7-6 to TRBJ2-7; possibly TRBD2 for D (6 bases). Trimming removed 1 base at V and 2 bases at J, with 6 bases between. This CDR3 spans 13 amino acids. Germline V gives CDR1 SGHVS, CDR2 FNYEAQ. In nucleotides, the CDR3 is TGTGCCAGCAGCTTAGGGACTACCTACGAGCAGTACTTC. This encodes CASSLGTTYEQYF.

The chain has TRBV4-3 and TRBJ2-6, with D possibly being TRBD2 (5 bases). Trimming left V 0 bases short and J 1 base short, with 7 bases between. In germline, CDR1 is LGHNA, CDR2 YSLEER. CDR3 length: 16 amino acids. The CDR3 DNA reads TGCGCCAGCAGCCAAGAGTCGGGGTCTGGGGCCAACGTCCTGACTTTC. It translates to CASSQESGSGANVLTF.

This clone was seen only a few times. V gene TRBV5-1 combines with J gene TRBJ2-2, with 8 bases lining up with TRBD2. Losses at the gene ends were 4 bases for V and 5 bases for J; bases not matched to a gene: 7. The CDR3 length is 15 residues. Germline assignment: CDR1 SGHRS and CDR2 YFSETQ. DNA of the CDR3: TGCGCCAGCAGCGGCGGGACTAGAAGGACCGGGGAGCTGTTTTTT. This gives the protein CASSGGTRRTGELFF.

The CDR3 protein is CASSSDRVEGYTF. CDR3 DNA: TGCGCCAGCAGCTCGGACAGGGTGGAGGGCTACACCTTC. This chain joins TRBV5-1 and TRBJ1-2; 8 positions match TRBD1. CDR1 is SGHRS, CDR2 YFSETQ, per germline. CDR3 size: 13 residues. The J segment lost 8 bases and the V segment lost 3 bases, leaving 6 bases of the junction unmatched.

The V gene is TRBV7-2, the J gene TRBJ2-7; 8 nucleotides line up with TRBD2. With 6 bases clipped from V and 3 bases from J, the junction kept 7 bases outside the gene matches. Germline CDR1 and CDR2: SGHTA and FQGNSA. CDR3 length: 14 amino acids. The CDR3 region has the DNA TGTGCCAGCAGGTCCAGCGGGGGCCTCTACGAGCAGTACTTC. Amino acid sequence: CASRSSGGLYEQYF.

The J gene is TRBJ2-7, the V gene TRBV5-1; 10 bases map to TRBD2. The length of the CDR3 is 15 residues. The germline gives CDR1 SGHRS, CDR2 YFSETQ. V shed 0 bases and J 4 bases; nucleotides not matched to a gene: 4. The CDR3 bases are TGCGCCAGCAGCTTGGAGTCTAGCGGGGGTTACGAGCAGTACTTC. The encoded protein is CASSLESSGGYEQYF.

Concerning this clone: Other DNA sequences of this sample code for an identical CDR3. V and J are TRBV9 and TRBJ2-7, with TRBD2 matching 8 bases. This CDR3 is 15 amino acids long. The germline gives CDR1 SGDLS, CDR2 YYNGEE. V was pared by 0 bases and J by 2 bases, with 4 bases of the junction left unmatched. In DNA form, the CDR3 reads TGTGCCAGCAGCGTAGCAACTAGCGGACCCTACGAGCAGTACTTC. Its translation is CASSVATSGPYEQYF.

This clone was detected only once. The chain employs TRBV21-1 and TRBJ2-3; no DNA check was done on the table's D call, TRBD2. TRBV21-1 is annotated as a pseudogene. CDR3 length: 19 amino acids. The CDR3 sequence: CASKGEGSGTSGFRNTQYF. The CDR3 nucleotides are TGTGCCAGCAAGGGGGAAGGGTCTGGGACTAGCGGGTTCAGGAATACGCAGTATTTT.

CDR3 coding DNA: TGTGCCAGCAGCTTGGGGGGGCTCCCGAATGAAAAACTGTTTTTT. It is translated as CASSLGGLPNEKLFF. The chain couples TRBV5-4 to TRBJ1-4, with a tentative D call TRBD1 (6 bases). The germline V and J ends were trimmed by 0 bases and 5 bases, with 11 bases remaining between them. The CDR3 sequence is 15 residues long. Per the germline V gene, CDR1 is SGHNT and CDR2 is YYREEE (reference sequence).

J is TRBJ2-5 and V is TRBV4-3, with 8 bases matching TRBD2. V dropped 1 base and J dropped 5; count of bases not matched to a gene: 6. CDR1 and CDR2 from the germline V gene are LGHNA and YSLEER. This CDR3 spans 15 amino acids. The CDR3 DNA is TGCGCCAGCAGCCAAGGGAGCGGGAGTGGGGAGACCCAGTACTTC. This codes for CASSQGSGSGETQYF.

The V gene is TRBV7-2, the J gene TRBJ2-7, with 7 nucleotides matching TRBD1. The V and J ends lost 4 bases and 2 bases, in that order; junction bases with no gene match: 5. From germline, CDR1 is SGHTA and CDR2 FQGNSA. This CDR3 region has 14 residues. CDR3 loop: CASSSGTATYEQYF. Here the CDR3 DNA reads TGTGCCAGCAGCTCCGGGACAGCAACCTACGAGCAGTACTTC.

V usage is TRBV5-1 and J usage is TRBJ2-3; the match to TRBD1 covers 10 bases. Germline V CDR1 and CDR2: SGHRS, YFSETQ. V was pared by 2 bases and J by 5 bases, with 2 bases of the junction left unmatched. This CDR3 spans 14 amino acids. For the CDR3, the DNA is TGCGCCAGCAGCTTCCGGGACAGGGGAGATACGCAGTATTTT. Amino acids: CASSFRDRGDTQYF.

The rearrangement links TRBV11-2 to TRBJ1-5; 7 nucleotides line up with TRBD1. Germline trimming cut 5 bases from V and 4 bases from J; bases unmatched to any gene: 8. The CDR3 consists of 15 residues. Germline V gene data show CDR1 as SGHAT and CDR2 as FQNNGV. The CDR3 protein is CASSPQGVLNQPQHF. DNA of the CDR3: TGTGCCAGCAGCCCCCAGGGGGTACTAAATCAGCCCCAGCATTTT. Using reference TRBV11-2 and TRBJ1-5 for the parts outside the CDR3, the full variable domain is EAGVAQSPRYKIIEKRQSVAFWCNPISGHATLYWYQQILGQGPKLLIQFQNNGVVDDSQLPKDRFSAERLKGVDSTLKIQPAKLEDSAVYLCASSPQGVLNQPQHFGDGTRLSIL.

This clone was seen only a few times. This rearrangement joins TRBV2 to TRBJ1-1, with a possible D match to TRBD1 (5 bases). V dropped 3 bases and J dropped 4 bases, with 9 bases sitting between them. The CDR3 contains 13 residues. Germline V CDR1 and CDR2: SNHLY, FYNNEI. The CDR3, as DNA: TGTGCCAGCAGTGACACCAGGGCCACTGAAGCTTTCTTT. This translates into CASSDTRATEAFF.

In the case of this clone: One end of the junction varies from germline; a read error may be responsible. The chain employs TRBV6-5 and TRBJ2-3, with 9 bases fitting TRBD1. Germline CDR1 MNHEY, CDR2 SVGAGI. The CDR3 spans 14 residues. Written as DNA, the CDR3 is TGTGCCAGCAGTCGGACAGGGGTCACAGATACGCAATATTTT. It specifies CASSRTGVTDTQYF.

The chain couples TRBV6-5 to TRBJ1-1; TRBD1 matches at 8 bases. This CDR3 is 15 amino acids long. Trimming at V came to 3 bases and at J to 11 bases, leaving 14 bases not matched to a gene. Germline CDR1 is MNHEY and CDR2 is SVGAGI. As DNA, the CDR3 is TGTGCCAGCAGTTATTGGTCCCAGGGGGCGGTATCTGCTTTCTTT. Its translation: CASSYWSQGAVSAFF.

The CDR3 sequence: CASSIDRGSHNEQYF. CDR3 DNA sequence: TGTGCCAGTAGTATAGATCGTGGGAGTCACAACGAGCAGTACTTC. V gene TRBV19 combines with J gene TRBJ2-7; tentative D call: TRBD2 (5 bases). With 0 bases removed from V and 5 bases from J, the gap between germline ends came to 14 bases. The CDR3 sequence is 15 residues long. CDR1 LNHDA and CDR2 SQIVND come from the germline V gene (reference sequence).

The chain links TRBV6-4 to TRBJ2-2, with 7 bases fitting TRBD2. J gave up 3 bases and V 4 bases, and 5 bases lay outside the gene matches. Germline V CDR1 and CDR2: MRHNA, SNTAGT. The CDR3 contains 15 residues. CDR3 residues: CASSVGGSDTGELFF. DNA of the CDR3: TGTGCCAGCAGTGTCGGGGGGTCCGACACCGGGGAGCTGTTTTTT.

The chain links TRBV29-1 to TRBJ2-3, with 10 bases lining up with TRBD1. This CDR3 contains 14 residues. Per the germline V gene, CDR1 is SQVTM and CDR2 is ANQGSEA. V lost 7 bases to trimming and J lost 2 bases; unmatched junction nucleotides: 6. The CDR3 is CSAATGGPTDTQYF. DNA of the CDR3: TGCAGCGCTGCGACAGGGGGCCCCACAGATACGCAGTATTTT.

This clone was seen only a few times. The chain links TRBV25-1 to TRBJ2-3; TRBD1 matches at 7 bases. The germline V gene encodes CDR1 MGHDK and CDR2 SYGVNS. V trimming: 3 bases; J trimming: 1 base; junction bases outside the gene matches: 7. CDR3 size: 16 residues. For the CDR3, the DNA is TGTGCCAGCAGTGAGGTGACAGGGCGAGGCACAGATACGCAGTATTTT. This translates into CASSEVTGRGTDTQYF.

The chain carries TRBV11-3 and TRBJ2-1, with D perhaps matching TRBD1 (6 bases). There are 14 residues in the CDR3. The V end lost 3 bases, the J end lost 11 bases, and 17 bases lay between the germline ends. The V gene's germline CDR1 is SGHNT and CDR2 YENEEA. CDR3 nucleotide sequence: TGTGCCAGCAGCTTTGGGACAACGGTTAATCAGCAGTTCTTC. Amino acids: CASSFGTTVNQQFF.

The chain has TRBV10-3 and TRBJ2-7; 11 nucleotides agree with TRBD2. Looked up from germline, CDR1 is ENHRY and CDR2 is SYGVKD. J was trimmed by 2 bases and V by 3 bases; bases with no gene match: 0. The CDR3 sequence is 14 residues long. The CDR3: CAISDSGGAYEQYF. The CDR3 DNA reads TGTGCCATCAGTGATAGCGGGGGGGCCTACGAGCAGTACTTC.

This rearrangement joins TRBV6-5 to TRBJ1-6; D is unresolved. Between the trimmed V and J ends, which lost 2 bases and 6 bases, there was a span of 14 bases. Germline V gene lookup returns CDR1 MNHEY and CDR2 SVGAGI. This CDR3 spans 16 amino acids. CDR3 in amino acids: CASSYPPGTGNSPLHF. The CDR3 bases are TGTGCCAGCAGTTACCCCCCTGGTACTGGTAATTCACCCCTCCACTTT.